Detailed here is one TCR beta chain. Its antigen remains unidentified. This sample is part of a study of PD-L1 blockade in urothelial cancer. Across the whole study: Of 29 patients, almost 26 were males with bladder-origin urothelial cancer. Researchers found blood samples held a median of roughly 140,000 T cells.

Study results and caveats: Blood TCR clonality below the median before treatment was a predictor of better survival.

Every PCR received spiked-in synthetic TCR analog templates. Using immunoSEQ multiplex PCR, the repertoire was profiled, and TCRdb retains in-frame clones only, with some absent. Among tens of thousands of clones listed, around 89% were seen once. This sample's time point: pretreatment peripheral blood. The receptor was isolated from a man aged 55 to 69 with urothelial cancer. Sequencing used PBMCs, obtained around atezolizumab (anti-PD-L1) treatment.

The CDR3 loop is CASSLGGAGDISYNEQFF. CDR3 in DNA: TGCGCCAGCAGCTTGGGGGGGGCGGGAGATATCTCCTACAATGAGCAGTTCTTC. The chain couples TRBV5-1 to TRBJ2-1; D may be TRBD2 (7 bases). The germline V gene has CDR1 SGHRS and CDR2 YFSETQ. Trimming shortened V by 0 bases and J by 0 bases, and 16 bases separated the two germline ends. The CDR3 contains 18 residues. Based on the CDR3 plus reference TRBV5-1 and TRBJ2-1, the full variable domain is KAGVTQTPRYLIKTRGQQVTLSCSPISGHRSVSWYQQTPGQGLQFLFEYFSETQRNKGNFPGRFSGRQFSNSRSEMNVSTLELGDSALYLCASSLGGAGDISYNEQFFGPGTRLTVL.